These T cell receptor beta chains were read from a single sample in a study of control samples from healthy donors and cancer patients. Generated by immunoSEQ multiplex PCR, the TCRdb table keeps only in-frame clones and is missing some. This repertoire shows 150,000 or so clones, around 90% found once; its top ten account for approximately 1.6%. Sequenced material: blood. The receptors derive from a man younger than 30 in good health. The CDR3 runs from the conserved cysteine through the conserved F or W. D genes are given only for firm matches. Clone size is shown for a subset of rows, as once, few, many or a class of expanded clone.

len	d_gene	v_gene	abundance	j_gene	CDR3nt	CDR3aa
17	-	TRBV28	few	TRBJ1-5	TGTGCCAGCAGTTTAGGTTCAGGGGCAGGGAGGAATCAGCCCCAGCATTTT	CASSLGSGAGRNQPQHF
16	-	TRBV4-2	-	TRBJ1-4	TGTGCCAGCAGCCAAGTGGACCTTACAATCGGGGAAAAACTGTTTTTT	CASSQVDLTIGEKLFF
15	TRBD2	TRBV5-1	-	TRBJ2-5	TGCGCCAGCAGCTTAGGCGGGGGTTTACAAGAGACCCAGTACTTC	CASSLGGGLQETQYF
12	-	TRBV19	-	TRBJ1-3	TGTGCCAGTAGCCTAACTGGAAACACCATATATTTT	CASSLTGNTIYF
13	-	TRBV30	few	TRBJ1-6	TGTGCCTGGAGTGTCGACAGCAATTCACCCCTCCACTTT	CAWSVDSNSPLHF
13	-	TRBV11-2	-	TRBJ2-5	TGTGCCAGCAGCTCCCCTCGTCCCGAGACCCAGTACTTC	CASSSPRPETQYF
13	-	TRBV6-5	-	TRBJ1-6	TGTGCCAGCAGTTACTCAGCCCAGTTACCCCTCCACTTT	CASSYSAQLPLHF
16	TRBD2	TRBV9	-	TRBJ2-3	TGTGCCAGCAGCGACGGTAGCGGGGGCCTCACAGATACGCAGTATTTT	CASSDGSGGLTDTQYF
14	-	TRBV5-4	-	TRBJ2-7	TGTGCCAGCACCGCAGACAGGTCCGGCTACGAGCAGTACTTC	CASTADRSGYEQYF
16	-	TRBV5-1	once	TRBJ2-5	TGCGCCAGCAGCTTGGCGGTCGGGGGGCCAGGGGAGACCCAGTACTTC	CASSLAVGGPGETQYF
17	TRBD2	TRBV6-1	-	TRBJ2-2	TGTGCCAGCAGTGCTGCTCTCGGGGGGGTTCTGGTCGGGGAGCTGTTTTTT	CASSAALGGVLVGELFF
15	-	TRBV4-3	-	TRBJ1-1	TGCGCCAGCAGCCTACGATGGGGACTGAACACTGAAGCTTTCTTT	CASSLRWGLNTEAFF
14	TRBD1	TRBV6-2/TRBV6-3	-	TRBJ1-1	TGTGCCAGCAGTGGACAGGGAAGGAACACTGAAGCTTTCTTT	CASSGQGRNTEAFF
18	TRBD2	TRBV4-3	-	TRBJ2-2	TGCGCCAGCAGCCAAGACTGGAGCGGGGGGGTGGTTGGCGGGGAGCTGTTTTTT	CASSQDWSGGVVGGELFF
15	TRBD2	TRBV5-4	-	TRBJ2-6	TGTGCCAGCTCCCCGGGAGGGACCGGGGCCAACGTCCTGACTTTC	CASSPGGTGANVLTF
18	TRBD2	TRBV7-7	-	TRBJ2-1	TGTGCTAGCAGCCTATGGGTACTAGCGGGGGGACGGGAGGTGTTGCAGTTCTTC	CASSLWVLAGGREVLQFF
15	-	TRBV6-2/TRBV6-3	-	TRBJ1-6	TGTGCCAGCAGTTGGGCAGGGGTAAGGGTTTCACCCCTCCACTTT	CASSWAGVRVSPLHF
15	TRBD1	TRBV29-1	-	TRBJ1-1	TGCAGCGTTGAAGAGGGGGGAGGGGGCTCCCCTGAAGCTTTCTTT	CSVEEGGGGSPEAFF
13	-	TRBV5-1	once	TRBJ2-7	TGCGCCAGCAGAGACGACAGCTCCTACGAGCAGTACTTC	CASRDDSSYEQYF
14	-	TRBV5-4	-	TRBJ1-1	TGTGCCAGCAGGGACCTCGGGGACAACACTGAAGCTTTCTTT	CASRDLGDNTEAFF
16	TRBD1	TRBV11-2	-	TRBJ2-2	TGTGCCAGCAGCTTTCGGACAGGGGGTAACACCGGGGAGCTGTTTTTT	CASSFRTGGNTGELFF
15	-	TRBV2	-	TRBJ1-2	TGTGCCAGCACCCTGGGGCAGGATGGGATCTATGGCTACACCTTC	CASTLGQDGIYGYTF
18	-	TRBV2	-	TRBJ1-3	TGTGCCAGCAGCCCCCGGGTGTATCCCCCCCGGTCTGGAAACACCATATATTTT	CASSPRVYPPRSGNTIYF
15	-	TRBV18	-	TRBJ2-3	TGTGCCAGCTCACGGGGACACCAGAGCACAGATACGCAGTATTTT	CASSRGHQSTDTQYF
17	TRBD2	TRBV2	-	TRBJ2-5	TGTGCCAGCAGTGAACCCACTAGCGGGGGGGAGCGAGAGACCCAGTACTTC	CASSEPTSGGERETQYF
14	-	TRBV6-6	few	TRBJ1-5	TGTGCCAGCCGGAGGGGGAGGGGAAGTCAGCCCCAGCATTTT	CASRRGRGSQPQHF
14	-	TRBV7-9	-	TRBJ2-2	TGTGCCAGCAGCTTGCCGGGGGACACCGGGGAGCTGTTTTTT	CASSLPGDTGELFF
14	-	TRBV30	-	TRBJ2-7	TGTGCCTGGAGTCCCCGGGGCAGTACCTACGAGCAGTACTTC	CAWSPRGSTYEQYF
15	TRBD1	TRBV29-1	-	TRBJ1-2	TGCAGCGTTGAAGAAGGGACAGGGGGCTACTATGGCTACACCTTC	CSVEEGTGGYYGYTF
12	-	TRBV5-8	few	TRBJ1-2	TGTGCCAGCAGTTTTGGGCGAGGTGGCTACACCTTC	CASSFGRGGYTF
14	TRBD1	TRBV4-3	-	TRBJ2-5	TGCGCCAGCAGCCCGGACAGGACCCAAGAGACCCAGTACTTC	CASSPDRTQETQYF
17	TRBD2	TRBV7-2	-	TRBJ2-3	TGTGCCAGCAGCTTAGTTCCCCTTAGCGGGGGGGCGGGTACGCAGTATTTT	CASSLVPLSGGAGTQYF
13	TRBD2	TRBV4-1	-	TRBJ2-1	TGCGCCAGCAGCCAAGATCTAGCGGTTGAGCAGTTCTTC	CASSQDLAVEQFF
10	-	TRBV6-4	-	TRBJ2-7	TGTGCCAGCAACTCCTACGAGCAGTACTTC	CASNSYEQYF
13	-	TRBV2	-	TRBJ2-7	TGTGCCAGCAGTGAAGGGACAGAGAACGAGCAGTACTTC	CASSEGTENEQYF
19	-	TRBV16	-	TRBJ2-3	TGTGCCAGCAGCCACCAATTTGCGGCTCTGGACCCAAGCACAGATACGCAGTATTTT	CASSHQFAALDPSTDTQYF